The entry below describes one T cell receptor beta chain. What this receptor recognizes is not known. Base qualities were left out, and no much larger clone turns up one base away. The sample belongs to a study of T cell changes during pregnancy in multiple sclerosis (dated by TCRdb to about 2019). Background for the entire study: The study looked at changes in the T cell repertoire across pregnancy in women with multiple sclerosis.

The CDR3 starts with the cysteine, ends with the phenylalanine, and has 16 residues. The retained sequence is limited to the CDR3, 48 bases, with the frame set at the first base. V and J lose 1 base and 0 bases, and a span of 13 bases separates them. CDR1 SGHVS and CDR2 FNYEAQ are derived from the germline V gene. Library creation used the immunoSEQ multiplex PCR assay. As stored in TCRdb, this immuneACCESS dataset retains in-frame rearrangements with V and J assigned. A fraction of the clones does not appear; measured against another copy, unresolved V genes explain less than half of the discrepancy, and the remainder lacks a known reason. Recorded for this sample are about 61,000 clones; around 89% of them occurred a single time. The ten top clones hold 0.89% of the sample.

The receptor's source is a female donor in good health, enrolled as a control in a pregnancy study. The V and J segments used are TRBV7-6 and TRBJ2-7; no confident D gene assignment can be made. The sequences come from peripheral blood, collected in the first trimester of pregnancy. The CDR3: CASSLGYSRNSYEQYF. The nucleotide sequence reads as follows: TGTGCCAGCAGCTTAGGGTACTCAAGAAACTCCTACGAGCAGTACTTC. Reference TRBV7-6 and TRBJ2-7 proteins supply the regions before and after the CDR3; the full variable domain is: GAGVSQSPRYKVTKRGQDVALRCDPISGHVSLYWYRQALGQGPEFLTYFNYEAQQDKSGLPNDRFSAERPEGSISTLTIQRTEQRDSAMYRCASSLGYSRNSYEQYFGPGTRLTVT.